The rows below give T cell receptor beta chains drawn from one sample of a study of CD8 T cells in Susac syndrome. TCRdb recomputed calls from the immunoSEQ multiplex PCR reads with MiXCR, one row per CDR3 protein. This table holds approximately 180,000 distinct CDR3 sequences, 90% to 95% found once. The sequenced material came from CD4+ T cells from PBMCs. The source is a human donor with Susac syndrome. CDR3s include the opening cysteine and the closing phenylalanine or tryptophan. A D gene is named only where the DNA matches it firmly. Clone size is shown for a subset of rows, as once, few, many or a class of expanded clone.

d_gene	abundance	j_gene	v_gene	CDR3aa	CDR3nt
TRBD1	.	TRBJ1-5	TRBV20-1	CSARPGGAGTQPQHF	TGCAGTGCAAGACCAGGGGGCGCCGGGACTCAGCCCCAGCATTTT
.	.	TRBJ2-7	TRBV18	CASSPDSGLEQYF	TGTGCCAGCTCTCCGGACTCTGGTCTAGAGCAGTACTTC
.	.	TRBJ2-7	TRBV4-2	CASSQRDRYEQYF	TGTGCCAGCAGCCAGAGGGACCGCTACGAGCAGTACTTC
.	.	TRBJ1-3	TRBV7-9	CASSFRIGSSGNTIYF	TGTGCCAGCAGCTTTCGTATAGGTAGCTCTGGAAACACCATATATTTT
TRBD2	.	TRBJ2-1	TRBV4-3	CASSQDRSSGRSWLYNEQFF	TGCGCCAGCAGCCAAGATCGTTCTAGCGGGAGAAGTTGGCTCTACAATGAGCAGTTCTTC
.	.	TRBJ2-7	TRBV18	CASSPRAGTYEQYF	TGTGCCAGCTCACCACGGGCAGGGACCTACGAGCAGTACTTC
TRBD1	.	TRBJ2-2	TRBV4-1	CASSRGQGYTGELFF	TGCGCCAGCAGCCGCGGACAGGGCTACACCGGGGAGCTGTTTTTT
TRBD1	.	TRBJ2-1	TRBV7-3	CASSLTGGTYNEQFF	TGTGCCAGCAGCTTGACAGGGGGTACCTACAATGAGCAGTTCTTC
TRBD1	.	TRBJ2-3	TRBV6-6	CASRPPGQSTDTQYF	TGTGCCAGCAGGCCTCCGGGACAGAGCACAGATACGCAGTATTTT
.	.	TRBJ1-2	TRBV6-5	CASSRTGPYWYGYTF	TGTGCCAGCAGTCGGACGGGGCCTTATTGGTATGGCTACACCTTC
TRBD1	.	TRBJ1-5	TRBV20-1	CSAKQGAQNQPQHF	TGCAGTGCCAAGCAGGGGGCTCAGAATCAGCCCCAGCATTTT
.	.	TRBJ1-1	TRBV11-2	CASSLVAVVNTEAFF	TGTGCCAGCAGCTTAGTGGCGGTCGTGAACACTGAAGCTTTCTTT
TRBD1	.	TRBJ1-1	TRBV15	CATSRDLTGSEAFF	TGTGCCACCAGCAGAGATTTGACAGGGAGTGAAGCTTTCTTT
TRBD1	once	TRBJ2-7	TRBV20-1	CSASAGTGSYEQYF	TGCAGTGCTTCAGCCGGGACAGGATCCTACGAGCAGTACTTC
.	.	TRBJ2-1	TRBV5-1	CASSLASSGGGEQFF	TGCGCCAGCAGCTTGGCCAGTTCTGGGGGAGGTGAGCAGTTCTTC
.	.	TRBJ2-4	TRBV5-6	CASSFLGTKNIQYF	TGTGCCAGCAGCTTCCTGGGTACCAAAAACATTCAGTACTTC
.	.	TRBJ2-5	TRBV20-1	CSAGQAARKETQYF	TGCAGTGCTGGGCAGGCAGCTAGAAAAGAGACCCAGTACTTC
.	.	TRBJ2-7	TRBV5-1	CASSLPQPYEQYF	TGCGCCAGCAGCTTGCCGCAGCCCTACGAGCAGTACTTC
TRBD2	.	TRBJ2-3	TRBV20-1	CSADPPGLAPSTDTQYF	TGCAGTGCTGACCCACCGGGACTAGCTCCTAGCACAGATACGCAGTATTTT
TRBD1	.	TRBJ2-7	TRBV29-1	CSDGQGADEQYF	TGCAGCGACGGACAGGGGGCCGACGAGCAGTACTTC
.	.	TRBJ2-3	TRBV5-4	CASSLANRGGTDTQYF	TGTGCCAGCAGCTTGGCCAACCGGGGAGGTACAGATACGCAGTATTTT
.	once	TRBJ2-7	TRBV29-1	CSVGQTDEQYF	TGCAGCGTTGGACAGACTGACGAGCAGTACTTC
.	.	TRBJ2-1	TRBV29-1	CSVVRRFNDEQFF	TGCAGCGTTGTTCGACGTTTCAACGATGAGCAGTTCTTC